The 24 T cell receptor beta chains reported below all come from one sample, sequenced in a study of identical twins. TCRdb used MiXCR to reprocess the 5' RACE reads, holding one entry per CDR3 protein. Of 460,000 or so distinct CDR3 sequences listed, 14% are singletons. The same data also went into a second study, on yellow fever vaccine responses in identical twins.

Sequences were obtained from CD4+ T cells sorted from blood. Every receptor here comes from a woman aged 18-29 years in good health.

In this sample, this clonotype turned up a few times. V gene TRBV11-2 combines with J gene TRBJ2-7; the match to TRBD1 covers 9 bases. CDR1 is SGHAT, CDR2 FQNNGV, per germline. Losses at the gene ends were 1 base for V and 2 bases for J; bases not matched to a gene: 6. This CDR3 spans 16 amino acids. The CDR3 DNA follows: TGTGCCAGCAGCTTAGGGGGACAGGGAACGGCCTACGAGCAGTACTTC. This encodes CASSLGGQGTAYEQYF.

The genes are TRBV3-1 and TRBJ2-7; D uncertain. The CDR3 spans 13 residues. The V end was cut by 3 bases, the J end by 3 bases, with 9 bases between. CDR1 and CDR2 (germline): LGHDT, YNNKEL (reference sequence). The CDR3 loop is CASSHGQLYEQYF. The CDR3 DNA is TGTGCCAGCAGCCATGGGCAGCTCTACGAGCAGTACTTC.

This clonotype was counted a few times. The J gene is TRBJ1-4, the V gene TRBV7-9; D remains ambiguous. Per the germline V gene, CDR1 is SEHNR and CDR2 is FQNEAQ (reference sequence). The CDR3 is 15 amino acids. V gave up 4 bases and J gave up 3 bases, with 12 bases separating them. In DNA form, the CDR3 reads TGTGCCAGCAGCTCCACATGGGTTGCTAATGAAAAACTGTTTTTT. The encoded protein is CASSSTWVANEKLFF.

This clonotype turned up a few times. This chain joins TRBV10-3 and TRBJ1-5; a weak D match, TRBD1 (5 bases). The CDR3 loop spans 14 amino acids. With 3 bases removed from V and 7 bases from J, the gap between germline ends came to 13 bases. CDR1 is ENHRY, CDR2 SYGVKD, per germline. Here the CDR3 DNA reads TGTGCCATCAGTGACCTTCAGGGTGGCCAGCCCCAGCATTTT. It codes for CAISDLQGGQPQHF.

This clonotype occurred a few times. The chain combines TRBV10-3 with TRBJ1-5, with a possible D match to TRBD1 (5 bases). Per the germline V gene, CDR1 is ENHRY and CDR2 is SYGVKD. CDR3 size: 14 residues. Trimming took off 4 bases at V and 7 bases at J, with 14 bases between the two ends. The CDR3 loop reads CAISVARDGQPQHF. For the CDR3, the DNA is TGTGCCATCAGTGTAGCCAGGGACGGGCAGCCCCAGCATTTT.

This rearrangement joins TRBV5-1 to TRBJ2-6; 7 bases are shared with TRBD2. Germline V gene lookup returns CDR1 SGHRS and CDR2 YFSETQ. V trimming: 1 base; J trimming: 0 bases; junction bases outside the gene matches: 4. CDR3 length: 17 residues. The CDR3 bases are TGCGCCAGCAGCTTGAGGTGGGGGGGCTCTGGGGCCAACGTCCTGACTTTC. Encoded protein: CASSLRWGGSGANVLTF.

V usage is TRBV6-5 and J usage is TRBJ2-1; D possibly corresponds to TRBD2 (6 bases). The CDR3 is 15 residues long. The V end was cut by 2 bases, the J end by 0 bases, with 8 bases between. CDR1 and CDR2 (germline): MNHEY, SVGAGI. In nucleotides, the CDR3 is TGTGCCAGCAGTTACCGCGGGGTCTCCTACAATGAGCAGTTCTTC. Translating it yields CASSYRGVSYNEQFF.

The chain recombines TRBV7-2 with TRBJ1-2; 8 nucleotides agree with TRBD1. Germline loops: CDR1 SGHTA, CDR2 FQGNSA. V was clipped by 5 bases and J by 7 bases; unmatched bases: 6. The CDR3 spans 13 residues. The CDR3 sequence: CASSNPGGPGYTF. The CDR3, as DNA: TGTGCCAGCAGCAACCCAGGGGGCCCTGGCTACACCTTC.

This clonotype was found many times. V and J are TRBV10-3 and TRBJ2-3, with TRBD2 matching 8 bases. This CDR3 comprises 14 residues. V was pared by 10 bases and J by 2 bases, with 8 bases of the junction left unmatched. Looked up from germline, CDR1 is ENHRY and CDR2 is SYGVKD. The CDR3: CATVPGGVTDTQYF. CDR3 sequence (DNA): TGTGCCACAGTCCCGGGGGGGGTCACAGATACGCAGTATTTT.

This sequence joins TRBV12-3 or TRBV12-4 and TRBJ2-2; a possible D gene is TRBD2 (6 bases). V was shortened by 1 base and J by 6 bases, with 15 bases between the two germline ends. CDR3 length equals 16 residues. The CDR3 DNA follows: TGTGCCAGCAGTTTAGAAGGGTCGGGAGTCTCCGGGGAGCTGTTTTTT. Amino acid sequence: CASSLEGSGVSGELFF.

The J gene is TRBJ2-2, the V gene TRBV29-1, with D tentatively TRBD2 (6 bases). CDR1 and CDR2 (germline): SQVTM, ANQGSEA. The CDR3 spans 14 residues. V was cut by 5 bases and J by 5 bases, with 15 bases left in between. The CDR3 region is CSVQIIAGTGELFF. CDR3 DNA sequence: TGCAGCGTTCAAATTATTGCGGGAACCGGGGAGCTGTTTTTT.

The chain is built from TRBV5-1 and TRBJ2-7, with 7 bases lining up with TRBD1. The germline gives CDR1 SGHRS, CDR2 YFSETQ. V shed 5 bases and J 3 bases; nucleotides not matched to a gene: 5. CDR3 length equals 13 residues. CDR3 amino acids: CASRDRSHYEQYF. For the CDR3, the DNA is TGCGCCAGCAGGGACAGGTCTCACTACGAGCAGTACTTC.

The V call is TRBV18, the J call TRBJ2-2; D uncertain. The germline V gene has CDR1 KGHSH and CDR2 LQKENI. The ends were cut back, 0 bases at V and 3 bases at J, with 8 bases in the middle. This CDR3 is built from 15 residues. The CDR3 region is CASSPPLAYTGELFF. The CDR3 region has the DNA TGTGCCAGCTCACCACCGTTGGCTTACACCGGGGAGCTGTTTTTT. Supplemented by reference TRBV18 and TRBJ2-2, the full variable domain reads NAGVMQNPRHLVRRRGQEARLRCSPMKGHSHVYWYRQLPEEGLKFMVYLQKENIIDESGMPKERFSAEFPKEGPSILRIQQVVRGDSAAYFCASSPPLAYTGELFFGEGSRLTVL.

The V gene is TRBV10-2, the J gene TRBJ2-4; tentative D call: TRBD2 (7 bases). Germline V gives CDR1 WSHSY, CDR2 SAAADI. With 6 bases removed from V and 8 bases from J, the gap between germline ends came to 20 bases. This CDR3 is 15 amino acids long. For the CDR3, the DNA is TGCGCCAGCAGCCCAATGGGAGGGGGGGAGGACATTCAGTACTTC. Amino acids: CASSPMGGGEDIQYF.

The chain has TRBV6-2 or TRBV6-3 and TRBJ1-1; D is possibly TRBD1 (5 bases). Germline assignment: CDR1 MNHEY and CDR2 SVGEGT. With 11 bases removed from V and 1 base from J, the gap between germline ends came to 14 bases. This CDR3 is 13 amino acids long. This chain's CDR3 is CAGGRDSNTEAFF. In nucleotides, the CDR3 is TGTGCCGGGGGAAGGGATTCGAACACTGAAGCTTTCTTT.

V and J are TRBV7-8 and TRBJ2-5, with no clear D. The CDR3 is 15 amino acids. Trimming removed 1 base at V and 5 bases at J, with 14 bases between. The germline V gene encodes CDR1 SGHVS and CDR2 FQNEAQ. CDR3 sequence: CASSLGRQLRETQYF. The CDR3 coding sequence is TGTGCCAGCAGCTTAGGGCGGCAATTAAGGGAGACCCAGTACTTC.

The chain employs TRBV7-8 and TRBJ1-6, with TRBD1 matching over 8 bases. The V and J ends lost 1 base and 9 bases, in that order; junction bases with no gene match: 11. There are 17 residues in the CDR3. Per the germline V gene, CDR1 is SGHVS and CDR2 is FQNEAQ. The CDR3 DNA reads TGTGCCAGCAGCTTAGATGCAGGGGGCGGTCGAGGTTCACCCCTCCACTTT. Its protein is CASSLDAGGGRGSPLHF.

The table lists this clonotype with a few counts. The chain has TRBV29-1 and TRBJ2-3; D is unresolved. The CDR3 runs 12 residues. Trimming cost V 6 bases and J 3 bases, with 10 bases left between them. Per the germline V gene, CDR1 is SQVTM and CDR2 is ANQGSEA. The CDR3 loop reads CSVPPRTDTQYF. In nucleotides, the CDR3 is TGCAGCGTCCCCCCCCGGACAGATACGCAGTATTTT.

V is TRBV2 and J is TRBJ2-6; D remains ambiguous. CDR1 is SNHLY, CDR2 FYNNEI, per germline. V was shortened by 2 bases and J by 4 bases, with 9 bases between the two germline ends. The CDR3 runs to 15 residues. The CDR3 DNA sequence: TGTGCCAGCAGTGAACAGTTCTCCGGGGCCAACGTCCTGACTTTC. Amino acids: CASSEQFSGANVLTF.

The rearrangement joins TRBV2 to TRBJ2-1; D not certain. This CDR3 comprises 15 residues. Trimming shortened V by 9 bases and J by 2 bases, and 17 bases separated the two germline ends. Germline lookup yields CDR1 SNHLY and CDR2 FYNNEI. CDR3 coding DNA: TGTGCCAGAGCCAGGTGGAGCCTAACCTACAATGAGCAGTTCTTC. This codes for CARARWSLTYNEQFF.

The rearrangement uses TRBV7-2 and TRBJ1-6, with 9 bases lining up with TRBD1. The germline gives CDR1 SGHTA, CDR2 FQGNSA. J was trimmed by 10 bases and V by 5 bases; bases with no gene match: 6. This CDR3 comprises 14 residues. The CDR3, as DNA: TGTGCCAGCAGCCCCGGGACAGGGTTCTCACCCCTCCACTTT. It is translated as CASSPGTGFSPLHF. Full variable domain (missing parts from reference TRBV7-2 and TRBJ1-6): GAGVSQSPSNKVTEKGKDVELRCDPISGHTALYWYRQSLGQGLEFLIYFQGNSAPDKSGLPSDRFSAERTGGSVSTLTIQRTQQEDSAVYLCASSPGTGFSPLHFGNGTRLTVT.

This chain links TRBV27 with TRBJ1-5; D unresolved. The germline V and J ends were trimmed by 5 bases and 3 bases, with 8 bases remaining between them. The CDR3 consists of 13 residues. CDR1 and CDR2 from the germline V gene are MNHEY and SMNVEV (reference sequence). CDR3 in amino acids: CASSPSFNQPQHF. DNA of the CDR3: TGTGCCAGCAGTCCGTCATTCAATCAGCCCCAGCATTTT.

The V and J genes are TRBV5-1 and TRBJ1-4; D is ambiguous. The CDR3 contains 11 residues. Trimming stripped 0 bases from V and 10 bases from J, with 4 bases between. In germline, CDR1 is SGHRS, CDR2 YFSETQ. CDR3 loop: CASSLEGKLFF. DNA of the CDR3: TGCGCCAGCAGCTTGGAGGGAAAACTGTTTTTT.

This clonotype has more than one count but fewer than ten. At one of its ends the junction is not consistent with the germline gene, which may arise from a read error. The DNA of the CDR3 is TGTGCTAGCAGCCCTCGGACTAGCGGGAGAGGAGGAGAGACCCAGTACTTC. This translates into CASSPRTSGRGGETQYF. The chain employs TRBV7-7 and TRBJ2-5, with 13 nucleotides matching TRBD2. The CDR3 spans 17 residues. Germline assignment: CDR1 SSHAT and CDR2 FNYEAQ (reference sequence).